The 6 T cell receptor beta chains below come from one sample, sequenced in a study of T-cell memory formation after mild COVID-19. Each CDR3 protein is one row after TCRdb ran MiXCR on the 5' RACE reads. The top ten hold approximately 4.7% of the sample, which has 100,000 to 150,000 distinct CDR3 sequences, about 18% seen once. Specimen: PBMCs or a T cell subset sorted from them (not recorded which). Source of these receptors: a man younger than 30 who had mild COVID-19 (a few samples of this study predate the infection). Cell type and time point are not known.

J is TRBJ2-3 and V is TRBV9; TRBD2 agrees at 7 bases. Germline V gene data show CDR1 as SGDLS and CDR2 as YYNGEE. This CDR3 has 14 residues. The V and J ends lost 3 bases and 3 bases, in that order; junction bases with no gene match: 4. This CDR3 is CASSAAGSTDTQYF. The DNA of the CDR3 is TGTGCCAGCAGCGCAGCGGGATCTACAGATACGCAGTATTTT.

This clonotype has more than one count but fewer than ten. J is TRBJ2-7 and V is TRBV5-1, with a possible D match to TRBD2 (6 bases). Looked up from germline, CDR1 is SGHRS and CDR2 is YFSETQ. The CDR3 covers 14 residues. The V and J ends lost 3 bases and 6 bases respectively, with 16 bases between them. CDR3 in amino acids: CASSYPRREGEQYV. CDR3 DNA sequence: TGCGCCAGCAGCTACCCGAGGAGGGAAGGCGAGCAGTACGTC.

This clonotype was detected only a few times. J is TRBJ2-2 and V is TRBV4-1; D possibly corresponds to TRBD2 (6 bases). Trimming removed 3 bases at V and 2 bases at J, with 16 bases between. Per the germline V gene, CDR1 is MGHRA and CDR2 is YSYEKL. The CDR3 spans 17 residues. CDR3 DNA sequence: TGCGCCAGCAGCCAGGGGACCCGGGGGAAAAACACCGGGGAGCTGTTTTTT. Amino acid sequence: CASSQGTRGKNTGELFF.

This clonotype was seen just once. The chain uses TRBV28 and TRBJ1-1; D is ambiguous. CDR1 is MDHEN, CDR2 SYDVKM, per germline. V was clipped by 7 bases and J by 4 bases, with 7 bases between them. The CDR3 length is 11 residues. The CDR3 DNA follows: TGTGCCAGCAACGTGGGCACTGAAGCTTTCTTT. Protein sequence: CASNVGTEAFF.

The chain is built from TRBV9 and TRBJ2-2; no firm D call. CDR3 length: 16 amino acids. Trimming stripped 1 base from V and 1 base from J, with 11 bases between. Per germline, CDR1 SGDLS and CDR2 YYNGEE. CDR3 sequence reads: CASSVRQKVNTGELFF. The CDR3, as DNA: TGTGCCAGCAGCGTAAGGCAGAAGGTGAACACCGGGGAGCTGTTTTTT.

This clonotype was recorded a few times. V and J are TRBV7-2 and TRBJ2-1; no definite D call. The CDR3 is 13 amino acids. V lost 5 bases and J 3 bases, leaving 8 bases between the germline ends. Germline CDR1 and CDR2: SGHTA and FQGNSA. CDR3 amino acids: CASSARHYNEQFF. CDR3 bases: TGTGCCAGCAGCGCTCGACACTACAATGAGCAGTTCTTC.